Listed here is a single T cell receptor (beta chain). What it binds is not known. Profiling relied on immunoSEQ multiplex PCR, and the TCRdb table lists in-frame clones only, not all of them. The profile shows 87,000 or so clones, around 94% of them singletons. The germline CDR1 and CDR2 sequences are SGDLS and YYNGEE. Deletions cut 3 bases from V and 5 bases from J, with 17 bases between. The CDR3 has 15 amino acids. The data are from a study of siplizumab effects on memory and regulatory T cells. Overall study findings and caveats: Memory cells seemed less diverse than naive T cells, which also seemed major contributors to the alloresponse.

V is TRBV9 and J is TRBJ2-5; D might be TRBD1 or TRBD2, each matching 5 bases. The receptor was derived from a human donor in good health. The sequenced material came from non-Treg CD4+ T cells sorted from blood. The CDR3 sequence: CASSGRPGPRETQYF. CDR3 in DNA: TGTGCCAGCAGCGGACGACCGGGGCCGAGGGAGACCCAGTACTTC.